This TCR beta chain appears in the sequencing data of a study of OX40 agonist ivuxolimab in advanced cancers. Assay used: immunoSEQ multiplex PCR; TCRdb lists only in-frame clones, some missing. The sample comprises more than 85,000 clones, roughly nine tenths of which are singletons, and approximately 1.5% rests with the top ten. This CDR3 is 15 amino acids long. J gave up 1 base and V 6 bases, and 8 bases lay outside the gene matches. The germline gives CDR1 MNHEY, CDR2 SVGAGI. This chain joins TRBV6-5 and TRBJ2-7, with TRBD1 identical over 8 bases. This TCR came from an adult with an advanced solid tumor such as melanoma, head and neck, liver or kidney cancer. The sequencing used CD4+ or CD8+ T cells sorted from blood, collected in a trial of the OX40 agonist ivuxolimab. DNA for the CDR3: TGTGCCAGCAGACAGACAGGGGTTCGATCCTACGAGCAGTACTTC. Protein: CASRQTGVRSYEQYF.